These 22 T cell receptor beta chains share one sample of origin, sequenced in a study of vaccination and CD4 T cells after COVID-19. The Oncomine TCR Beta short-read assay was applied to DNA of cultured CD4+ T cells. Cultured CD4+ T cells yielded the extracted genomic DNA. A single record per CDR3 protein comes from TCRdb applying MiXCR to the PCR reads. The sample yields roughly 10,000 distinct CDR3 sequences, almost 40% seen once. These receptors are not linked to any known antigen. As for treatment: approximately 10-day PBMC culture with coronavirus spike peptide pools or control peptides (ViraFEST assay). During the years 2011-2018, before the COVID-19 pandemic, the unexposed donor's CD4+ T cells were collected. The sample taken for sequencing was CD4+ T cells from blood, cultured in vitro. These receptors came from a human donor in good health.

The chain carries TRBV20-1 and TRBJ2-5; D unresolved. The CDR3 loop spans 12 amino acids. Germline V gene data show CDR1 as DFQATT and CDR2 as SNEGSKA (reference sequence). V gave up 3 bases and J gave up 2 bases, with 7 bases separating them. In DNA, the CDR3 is TGCAGTGCTAGTGGGCGGCAAGAGACCCAGTACTTC. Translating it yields CSASGRQETQYF.

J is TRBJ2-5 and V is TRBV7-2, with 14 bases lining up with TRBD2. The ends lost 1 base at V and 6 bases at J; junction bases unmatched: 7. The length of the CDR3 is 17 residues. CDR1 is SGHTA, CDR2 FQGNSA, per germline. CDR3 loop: CASSLESGTSGSQTQYF. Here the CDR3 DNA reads TGTGCCAGCAGCTTAGAATCGGGGACTAGCGGGAGTCAGACCCAGTACTTC.

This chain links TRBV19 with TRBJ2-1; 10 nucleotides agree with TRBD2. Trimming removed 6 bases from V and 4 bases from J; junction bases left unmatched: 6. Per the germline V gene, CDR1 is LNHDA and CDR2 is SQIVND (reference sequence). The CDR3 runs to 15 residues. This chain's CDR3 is CASRPGLAVYNEQFF. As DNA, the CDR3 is TGTGCCAGTAGGCCCGGACTAGCGGTTTACAATGAGCAGTTCTTC.

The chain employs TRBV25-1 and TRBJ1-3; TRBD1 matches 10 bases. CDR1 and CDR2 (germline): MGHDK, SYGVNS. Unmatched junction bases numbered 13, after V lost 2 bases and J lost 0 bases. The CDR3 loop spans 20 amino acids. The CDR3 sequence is CASSEPYKGQGPYSGNTIYF. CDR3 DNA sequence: TGTGCCAGCAGTGAACCGTATAAGGGACAGGGGCCATACTCTGGAAACACCATATATTTT.

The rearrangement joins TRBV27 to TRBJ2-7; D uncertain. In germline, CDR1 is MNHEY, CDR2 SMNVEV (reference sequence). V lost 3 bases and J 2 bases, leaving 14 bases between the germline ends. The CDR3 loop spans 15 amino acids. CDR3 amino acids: CASSFLPMITYEQYF. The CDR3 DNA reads TGTGCCAGCAGTTTTCTGCCGATGATTACCTACGAGCAGTACTTC.

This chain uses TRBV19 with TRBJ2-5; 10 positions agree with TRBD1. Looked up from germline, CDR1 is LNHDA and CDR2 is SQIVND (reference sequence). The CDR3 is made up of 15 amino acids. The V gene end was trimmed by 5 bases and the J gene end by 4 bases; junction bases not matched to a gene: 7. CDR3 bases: TGTGCCAGTAGTCGGACAGGGGGTGCCCGAGAGACCCAGTACTTC. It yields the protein CASSRTGGARETQYF.

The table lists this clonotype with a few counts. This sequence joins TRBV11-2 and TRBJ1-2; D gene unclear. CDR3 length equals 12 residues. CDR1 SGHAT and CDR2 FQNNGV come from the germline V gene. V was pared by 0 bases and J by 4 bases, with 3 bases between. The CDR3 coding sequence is TGTGCCAGCAGCTTAGACAGCTATGGCTACACCTTC. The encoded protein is CASSLDSYGYTF.

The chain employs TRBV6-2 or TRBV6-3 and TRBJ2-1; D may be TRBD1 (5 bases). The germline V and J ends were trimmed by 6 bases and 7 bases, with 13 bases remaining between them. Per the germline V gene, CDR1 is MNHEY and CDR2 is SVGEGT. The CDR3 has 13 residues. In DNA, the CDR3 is TGTGCCAGCAGGGAGACAGTCAAAAATGAGCAGTTCTTC. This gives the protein CASRETVKNEQFF.

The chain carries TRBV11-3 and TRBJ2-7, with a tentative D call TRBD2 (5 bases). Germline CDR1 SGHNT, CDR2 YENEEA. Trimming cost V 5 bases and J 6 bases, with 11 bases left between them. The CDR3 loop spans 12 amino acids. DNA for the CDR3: TGTGCCAGCAGCCGGGGATTTGGCGAGCAGTACTTC. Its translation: CASSRGFGEQYF.

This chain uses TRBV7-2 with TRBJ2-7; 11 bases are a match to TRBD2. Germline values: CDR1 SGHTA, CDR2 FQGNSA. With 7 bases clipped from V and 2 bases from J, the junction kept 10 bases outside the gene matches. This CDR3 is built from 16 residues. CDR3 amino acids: CASTQALAGGAYEQYF. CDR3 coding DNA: TGTGCCAGCACCCAAGCCCTAGCGGGAGGTGCCTACGAGCAGTACTTC.

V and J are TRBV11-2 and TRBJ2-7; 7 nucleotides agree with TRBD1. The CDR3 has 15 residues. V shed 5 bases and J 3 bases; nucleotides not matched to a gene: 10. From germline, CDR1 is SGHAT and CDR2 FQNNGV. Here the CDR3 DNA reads TGTGCCAGCAGCCCCCTGGCAGGGGGTTACTACGAGCAGTACTTC. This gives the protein CASSPLAGGYYEQYF.

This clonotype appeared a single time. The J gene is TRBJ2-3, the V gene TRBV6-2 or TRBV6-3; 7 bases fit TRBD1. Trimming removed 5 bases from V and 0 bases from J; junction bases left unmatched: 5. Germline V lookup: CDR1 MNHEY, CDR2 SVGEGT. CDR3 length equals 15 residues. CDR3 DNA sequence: TGTGCCAGCAGTCTGGACAGGCCTAGCACAGATACGCAGTATTTT. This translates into CASSLDRPSTDTQYF.

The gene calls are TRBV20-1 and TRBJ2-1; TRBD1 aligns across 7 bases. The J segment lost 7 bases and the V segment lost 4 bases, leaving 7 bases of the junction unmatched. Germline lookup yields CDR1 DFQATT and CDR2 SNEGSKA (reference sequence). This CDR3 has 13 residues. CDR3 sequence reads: CSANPGGGNEQFF. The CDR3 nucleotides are TGCAGTGCTAACCCAGGGGGTGGAAATGAGCAGTTCTTC.

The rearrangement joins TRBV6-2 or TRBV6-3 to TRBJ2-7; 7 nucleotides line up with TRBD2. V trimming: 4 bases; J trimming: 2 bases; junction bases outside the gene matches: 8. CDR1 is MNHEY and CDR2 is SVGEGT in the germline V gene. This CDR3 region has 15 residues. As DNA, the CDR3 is TGTGCCAGCAGTTCCGTCCTCAGCGGGGCCTACGAGCAGTACTTC. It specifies CASSSVLSGAYEQYF.

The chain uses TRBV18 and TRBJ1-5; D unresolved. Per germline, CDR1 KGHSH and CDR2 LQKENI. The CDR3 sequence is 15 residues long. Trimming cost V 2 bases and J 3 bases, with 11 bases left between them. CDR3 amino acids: CASSPMGTVNQPQHF. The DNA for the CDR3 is TGTGCCAGCTCACCAATGGGAACGGTCAATCAGCCCCAGCATTTT.

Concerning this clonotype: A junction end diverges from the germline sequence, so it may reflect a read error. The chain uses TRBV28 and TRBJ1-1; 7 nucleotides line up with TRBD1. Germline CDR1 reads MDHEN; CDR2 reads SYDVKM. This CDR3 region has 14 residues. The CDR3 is CASSLGQRNAEAFF. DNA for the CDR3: TGTGCCAGCAGTCTGGGACAGAGGAACGCTGAAGCTTTCTTT.

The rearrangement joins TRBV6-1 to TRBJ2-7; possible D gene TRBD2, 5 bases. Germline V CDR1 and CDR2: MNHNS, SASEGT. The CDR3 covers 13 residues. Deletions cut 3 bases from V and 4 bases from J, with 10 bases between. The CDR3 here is CASSDLWTYEQYF. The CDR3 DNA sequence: TGTGCCAGCAGTGACTTGTGGACTTACGAGCAGTACTTC.

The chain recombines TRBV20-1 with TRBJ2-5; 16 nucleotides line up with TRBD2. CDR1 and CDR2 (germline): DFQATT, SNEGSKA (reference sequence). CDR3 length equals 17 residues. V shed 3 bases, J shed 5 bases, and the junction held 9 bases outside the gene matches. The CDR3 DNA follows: TGCAGTGCTAGCGACGGGACTAGCGGGAGGGACGAGGAGACCCAGTACTTC. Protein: CSASDGTSGRDEETQYF.

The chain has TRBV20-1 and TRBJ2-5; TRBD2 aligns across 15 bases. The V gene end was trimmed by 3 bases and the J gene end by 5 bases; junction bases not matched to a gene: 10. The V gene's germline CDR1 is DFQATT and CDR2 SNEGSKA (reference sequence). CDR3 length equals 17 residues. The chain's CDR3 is CSARTPRGTSGRETQYF. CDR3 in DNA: TGCAGTGCTAGGACTCCCCGCGGGACTAGCGGGAGGGAGACCCAGTACTTC.

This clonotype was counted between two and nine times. CDR3 DNA: TGCAGTGCTAGGGAGGGGATAGTTGGTGGCTACACCTTC. Translated: CSAREGIVGGYTF. The V call is TRBV20-1, the J call TRBJ1-2, with D maybe TRBD1 (5 bases). Per the germline V gene, CDR1 is DFQATT and CDR2 is SNEGSKA (reference sequence). This CDR3 has 13 residues. V was pared by 3 bases and J by 7 bases, with 15 bases between.

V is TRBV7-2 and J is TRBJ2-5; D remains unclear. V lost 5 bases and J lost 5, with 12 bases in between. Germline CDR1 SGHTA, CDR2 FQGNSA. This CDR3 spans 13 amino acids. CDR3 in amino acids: CASSRRTGETQYF. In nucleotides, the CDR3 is TGTGCCAGCAGCAGAAGGACCGGGGAGACCCAGTACTTC.

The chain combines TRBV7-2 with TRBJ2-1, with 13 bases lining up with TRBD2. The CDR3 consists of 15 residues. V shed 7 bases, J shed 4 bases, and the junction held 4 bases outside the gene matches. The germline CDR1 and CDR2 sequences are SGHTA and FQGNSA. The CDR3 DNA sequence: TGTGCCAGCACCGGACTAGCGGGAGCATACAATGAGCAGTTCTTC. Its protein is CASTGLAGAYNEQFF.